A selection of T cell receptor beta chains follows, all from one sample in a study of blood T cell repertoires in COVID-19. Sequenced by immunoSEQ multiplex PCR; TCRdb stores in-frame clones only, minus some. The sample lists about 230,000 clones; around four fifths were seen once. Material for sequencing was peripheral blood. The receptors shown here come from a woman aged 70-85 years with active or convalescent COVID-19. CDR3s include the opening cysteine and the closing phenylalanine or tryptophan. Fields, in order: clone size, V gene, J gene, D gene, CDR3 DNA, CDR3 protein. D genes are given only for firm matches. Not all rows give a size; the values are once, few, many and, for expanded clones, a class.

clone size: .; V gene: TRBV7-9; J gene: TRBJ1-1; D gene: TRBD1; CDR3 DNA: TGTGCCAGCAGCTTAGGGCGACAGGGGATTGAAGCTTTCTTT; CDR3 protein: CASSLGRQGIEAFF
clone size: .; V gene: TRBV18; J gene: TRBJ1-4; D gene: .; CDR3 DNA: TGTGCCAGCTCACCCCCGGGCTTACGGGGTGAAAAACTGTTTTTT; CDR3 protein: CASSPPGLRGEKLFF
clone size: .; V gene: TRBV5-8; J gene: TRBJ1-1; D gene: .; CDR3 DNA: TGTGCCAGCAGCTTGGGAGTATTGGGACAAAAATGGACTGAAGCTTTCTTT; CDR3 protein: CASSLGVLGQKWTEAFF
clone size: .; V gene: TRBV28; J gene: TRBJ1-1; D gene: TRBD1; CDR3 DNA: TGTGCCAGCGTAAACAGGGGTCTAGGTGGCACTGAAGCTTTCTTT; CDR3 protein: CASVNRGLGGTEAFF
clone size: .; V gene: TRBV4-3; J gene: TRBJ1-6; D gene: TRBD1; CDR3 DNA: TGCGCCAGCAGCCAAGATGGCTCAGGGGGGAATTCACCCCTCCACTTT; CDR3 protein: CASSQDGSGGNSPLHF
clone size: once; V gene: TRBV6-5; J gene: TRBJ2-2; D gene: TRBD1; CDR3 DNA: TGTGCCAGCAGATTGGGACAGGCGAACACCGGGGAGCTGTTTTTT; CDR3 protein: CASRLGQANTGELFF
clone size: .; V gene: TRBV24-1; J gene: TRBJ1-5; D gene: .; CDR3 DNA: TGTGCCACCGCGGGATTGATCAGTGGGCCCCAGCATTTT; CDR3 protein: CATAGLISGPQHF
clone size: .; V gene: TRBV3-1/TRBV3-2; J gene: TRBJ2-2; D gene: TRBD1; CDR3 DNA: TGTGCCAGCAGAAGGGACAGGATGAACACCGGGGAGCTGTTTTTT; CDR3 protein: CASRRDRMNTGELFF
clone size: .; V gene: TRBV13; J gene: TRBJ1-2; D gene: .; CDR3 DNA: TGTGCCAGCAGCTTAGGAGGCAGGAACTATGGCTACACCTTC; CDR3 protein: CASSLGGRNYGYTF
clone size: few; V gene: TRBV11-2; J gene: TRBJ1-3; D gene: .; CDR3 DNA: TGTGCCAGCAGCCTGTCACACTCTGGAAACACCATATATTTT; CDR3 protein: CASSLSHSGNTIYF
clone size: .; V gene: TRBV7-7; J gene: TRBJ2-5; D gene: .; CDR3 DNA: TGTGCCAGCAGCCCGGACCAAGAGACCCAGTACTTC; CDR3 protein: CASSPDQETQYF
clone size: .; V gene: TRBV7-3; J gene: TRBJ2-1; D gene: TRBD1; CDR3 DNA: TGTGCCAGCAGCTTAACGGGACAGGGGAACCATGAGCAGTTCTTC; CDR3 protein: CASSLTGQGNHEQFF
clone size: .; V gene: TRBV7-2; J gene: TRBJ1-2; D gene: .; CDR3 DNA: TGTGCCAGCAGCTTAGGGTACGCCAGGGGCGCCGGGTATGGCTACACCTTC; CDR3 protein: CASSLGYARGAGYGYTF
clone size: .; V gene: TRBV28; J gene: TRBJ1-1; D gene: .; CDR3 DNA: TGTGCCAGCAGTTTTGGGCAGGGAAGCCCTGAAGCTTTCTTT; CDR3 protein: CASSFGQGSPEAFF
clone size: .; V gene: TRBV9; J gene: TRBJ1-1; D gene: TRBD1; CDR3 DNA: TGTGCCAGCAGCGCATCGACAGGGTTGGTCACTGAAGCTTTCTTT; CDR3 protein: CASSASTGLVTEAFF